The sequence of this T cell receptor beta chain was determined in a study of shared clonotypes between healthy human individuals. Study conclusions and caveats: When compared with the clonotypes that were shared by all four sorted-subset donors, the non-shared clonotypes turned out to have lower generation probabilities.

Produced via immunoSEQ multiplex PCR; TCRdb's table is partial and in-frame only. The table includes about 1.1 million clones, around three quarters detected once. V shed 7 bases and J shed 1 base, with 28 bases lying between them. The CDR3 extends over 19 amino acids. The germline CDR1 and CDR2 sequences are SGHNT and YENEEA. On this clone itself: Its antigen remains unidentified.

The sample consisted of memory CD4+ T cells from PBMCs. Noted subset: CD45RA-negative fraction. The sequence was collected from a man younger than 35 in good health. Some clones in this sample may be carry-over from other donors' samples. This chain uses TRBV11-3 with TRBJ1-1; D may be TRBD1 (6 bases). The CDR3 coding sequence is TGTGCCAGCACCCGGGGGCCTATTCCTCTAAACGGGAAGAACACTGAAGCTTTCTTT. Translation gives CASTRGPIPLNGKNTEAFF.